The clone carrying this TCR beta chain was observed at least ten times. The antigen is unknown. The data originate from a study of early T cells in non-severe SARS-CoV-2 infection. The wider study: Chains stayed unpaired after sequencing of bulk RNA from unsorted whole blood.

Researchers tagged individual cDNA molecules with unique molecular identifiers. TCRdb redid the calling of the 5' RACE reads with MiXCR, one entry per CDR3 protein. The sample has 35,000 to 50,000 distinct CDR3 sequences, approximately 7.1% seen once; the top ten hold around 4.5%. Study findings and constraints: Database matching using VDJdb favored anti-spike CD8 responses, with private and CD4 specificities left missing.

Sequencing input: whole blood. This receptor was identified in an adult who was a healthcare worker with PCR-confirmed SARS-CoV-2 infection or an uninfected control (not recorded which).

As DNA, the CDR3 is TGTGCCAGCAGGAGGACTCGGAACACTGAAGCTTTCTTT. Protein sequence: CASRRTRNTEAFF. The chain links TRBV6-2 or TRBV6-3 to TRBJ1-1; no clear D. This CDR3 is 13 amino acids long. In germline, CDR1 is MNHEY, CDR2 SVGEGT. Trimming shortened V by 6 bases and J by 1 base, and 9 bases separated the two germline ends.